This T cell receptor beta chain came from a study of control samples from healthy donors and cancer patients. The data were produced by immunoSEQ multiplex PCR, yet TCRdb's version contains in-frame clones alone and is incomplete. Seen here are 170,000 or so clones, approximately 94% observed once, and the top ten hold 7.5% to 8.5%. Germline CDR1 reads PRHDT; CDR2 reads FYEKMQ (reference sequence). Between the trimmed V and J ends, which lost 8 bases and 2 bases, there was a span of 12 bases. The CDR3 has 13 amino acids. This receptor was obtained from a woman in her forties in good health. This chain connects TRBV13 to TRBJ1-1; maybe TRBD1 (5 bases). The specimen was blood. The CDR3, as DNA: TGTGCCAGCCGGGGCTTCACTAACACTGAAGCTTTCTTT. Translation: CASRGFTNTEAFF.